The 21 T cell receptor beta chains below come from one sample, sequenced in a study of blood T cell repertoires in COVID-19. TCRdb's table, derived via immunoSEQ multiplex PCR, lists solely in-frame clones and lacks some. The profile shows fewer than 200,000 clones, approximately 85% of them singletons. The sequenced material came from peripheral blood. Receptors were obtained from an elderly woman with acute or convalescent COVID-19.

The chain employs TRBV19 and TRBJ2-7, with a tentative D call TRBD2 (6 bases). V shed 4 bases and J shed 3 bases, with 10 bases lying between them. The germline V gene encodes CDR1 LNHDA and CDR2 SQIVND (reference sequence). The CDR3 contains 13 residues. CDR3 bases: TGTGCCAGTAGTACCAGACTAGGCTACGAGCAGTACTTC. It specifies CASSTRLGYEQYF.

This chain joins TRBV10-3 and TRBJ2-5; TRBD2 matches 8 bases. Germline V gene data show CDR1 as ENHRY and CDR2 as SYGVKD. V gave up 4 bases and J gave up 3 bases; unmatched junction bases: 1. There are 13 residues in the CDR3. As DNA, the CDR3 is TGTGCCATCAGTGTGGGACTAGAAGAGACCCAGTACTTC. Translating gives CAISVGLEETQYF.

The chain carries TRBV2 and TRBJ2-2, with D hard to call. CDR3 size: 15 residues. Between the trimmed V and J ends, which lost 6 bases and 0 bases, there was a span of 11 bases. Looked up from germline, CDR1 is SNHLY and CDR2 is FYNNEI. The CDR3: CASSETAANTGELFF. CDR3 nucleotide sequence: TGTGCCAGCAGCGAAACAGCCGCGAACACCGGGGAGCTGTTTTTT.

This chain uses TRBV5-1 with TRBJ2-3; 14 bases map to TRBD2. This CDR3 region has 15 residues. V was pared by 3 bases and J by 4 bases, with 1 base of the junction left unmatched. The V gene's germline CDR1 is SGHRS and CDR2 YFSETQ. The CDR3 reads CASSSTSGRADTQYF. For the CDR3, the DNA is TGCGCCAGCAGCTCGACTAGCGGGAGGGCAGATACGCAGTATTTT.

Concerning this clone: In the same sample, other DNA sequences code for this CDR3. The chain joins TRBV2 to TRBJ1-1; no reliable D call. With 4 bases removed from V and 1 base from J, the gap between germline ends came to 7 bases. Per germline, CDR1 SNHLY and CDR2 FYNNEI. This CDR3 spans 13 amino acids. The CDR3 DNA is TGTGCCAGCAGTGTTGGAGGGAACACTGAAGCTTTCTTT. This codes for CASSVGGNTEAFF.

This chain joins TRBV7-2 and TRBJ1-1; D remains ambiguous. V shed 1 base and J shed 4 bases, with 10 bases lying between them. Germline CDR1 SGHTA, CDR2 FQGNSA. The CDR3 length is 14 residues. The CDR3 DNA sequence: TGTGCCAGCAGCTTAGTTGTACGGTTCACTGAAGCTTTCTTT. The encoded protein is CASSLVVRFTEAFF. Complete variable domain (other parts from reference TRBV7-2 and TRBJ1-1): GAGVSQSPSNKVTEKGKDVELRCDPISGHTALYWYRQSLGQGLEFLIYFQGNSAPDKSGLPSDRFSAERTGGSVSTLTIQRTQQEDSAVYLCASSLVVRFTEAFFGQGTRLTVV.

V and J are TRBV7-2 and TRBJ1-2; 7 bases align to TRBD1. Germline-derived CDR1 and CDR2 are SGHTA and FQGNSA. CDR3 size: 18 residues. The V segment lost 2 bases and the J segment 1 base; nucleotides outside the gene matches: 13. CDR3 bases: TGTGCCAGCAGCTTAAAAAATTGGGGACAGTTTTTTAACTATGGCTACACCTTC. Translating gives CASSLKNWGQFFNYGYTF.

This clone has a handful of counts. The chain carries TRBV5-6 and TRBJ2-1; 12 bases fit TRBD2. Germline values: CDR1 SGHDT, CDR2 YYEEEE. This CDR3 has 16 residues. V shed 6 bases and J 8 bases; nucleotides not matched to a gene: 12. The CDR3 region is CASIPMTSGSRDEQFF. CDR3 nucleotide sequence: TGTGCCAGCATCCCGATGACTAGCGGGAGTAGGGATGAGCAGTTCTTC.

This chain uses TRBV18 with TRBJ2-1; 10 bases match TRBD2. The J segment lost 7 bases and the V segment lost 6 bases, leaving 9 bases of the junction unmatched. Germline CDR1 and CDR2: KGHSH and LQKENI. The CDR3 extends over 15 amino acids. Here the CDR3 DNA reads TGTGCCAGCTCGCTCGGGACTAGCGCTTTGAATGAGCAGTTCTTC. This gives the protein CASSLGTSALNEQFF.

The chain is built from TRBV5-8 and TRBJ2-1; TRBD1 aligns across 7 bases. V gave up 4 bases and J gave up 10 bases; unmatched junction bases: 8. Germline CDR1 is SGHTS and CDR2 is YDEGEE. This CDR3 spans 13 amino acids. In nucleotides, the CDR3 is TGTGCCAGCAGCCCGATAGGGGGCTGGGAGCAGTTCTTC. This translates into CASSPIGGWEQFF. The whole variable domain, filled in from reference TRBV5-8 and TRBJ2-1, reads EAGVTQSPTHLIKTRGQQATLRCSPISGHTSVYWYQQALGLGLQFLLWYDEGEERNRGNFPPRFSGRQFPNYSSELNVNALELEDSALYLCASSPIGGWEQFFGPGTRLTVL.

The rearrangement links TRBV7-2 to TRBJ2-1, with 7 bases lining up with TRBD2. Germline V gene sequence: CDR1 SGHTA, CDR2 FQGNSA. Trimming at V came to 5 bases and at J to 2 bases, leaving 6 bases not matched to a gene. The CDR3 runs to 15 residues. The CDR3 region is CASSQGGEAYNEQFF. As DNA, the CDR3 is TGTGCCAGCAGCCAGGGAGGGGAGGCCTACAATGAGCAGTTCTTC.

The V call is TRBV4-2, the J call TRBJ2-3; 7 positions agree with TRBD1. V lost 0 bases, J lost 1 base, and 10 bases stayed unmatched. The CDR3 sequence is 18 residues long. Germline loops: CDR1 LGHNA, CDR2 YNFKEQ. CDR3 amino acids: CASSQEADRARGTDTQYF. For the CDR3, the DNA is TGTGCCAGCAGCCAAGAAGCCGACAGGGCAAGGGGCACAGATACGCAGTATTTT.

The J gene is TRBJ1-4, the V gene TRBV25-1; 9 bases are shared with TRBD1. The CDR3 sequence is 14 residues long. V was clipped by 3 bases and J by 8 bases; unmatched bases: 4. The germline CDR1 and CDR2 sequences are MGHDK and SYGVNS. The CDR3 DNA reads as TGTGCCAGCAGTGATGACAGGGGGAACGAAAAACTGTTTTTT. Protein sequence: CASSDDRGNEKLFF.

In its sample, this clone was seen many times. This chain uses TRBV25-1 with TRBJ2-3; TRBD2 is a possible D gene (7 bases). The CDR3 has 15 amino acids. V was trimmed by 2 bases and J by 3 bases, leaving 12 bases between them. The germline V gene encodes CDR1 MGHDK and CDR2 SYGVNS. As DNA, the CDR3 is TGTGCCAGCAGTGAAGGGGGGGCAGGGACAGATACGCAGTATTTT. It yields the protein CASSEGGAGTDTQYF. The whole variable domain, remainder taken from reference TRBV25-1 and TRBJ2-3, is EADIYQTPRYLVIGTGKKITLECSQTMGHDKMYWYQQDPGMELHLIHYSYGVNSTEKGDLSSESTVSRIRTEHFPLTLESARPSHTSQYLCASSEGGAGTDTQYFGPGTRLTVL.

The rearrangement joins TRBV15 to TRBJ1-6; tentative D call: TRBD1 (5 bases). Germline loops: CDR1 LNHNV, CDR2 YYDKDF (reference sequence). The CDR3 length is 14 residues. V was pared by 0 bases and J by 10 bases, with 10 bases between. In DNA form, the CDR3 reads TGTGCCACCAGCAGAGAAAGGGGCCACTCACCCCTCCACTTT. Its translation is CATSRERGHSPLHF.

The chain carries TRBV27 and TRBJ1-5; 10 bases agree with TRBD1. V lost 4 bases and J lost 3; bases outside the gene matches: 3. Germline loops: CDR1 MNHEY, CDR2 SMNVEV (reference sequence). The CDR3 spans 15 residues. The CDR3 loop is CASSSGQGFNQPQHF. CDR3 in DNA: TGTGCCAGCAGTTCGGGACAGGGGTTCAATCAGCCCCAGCATTTT.

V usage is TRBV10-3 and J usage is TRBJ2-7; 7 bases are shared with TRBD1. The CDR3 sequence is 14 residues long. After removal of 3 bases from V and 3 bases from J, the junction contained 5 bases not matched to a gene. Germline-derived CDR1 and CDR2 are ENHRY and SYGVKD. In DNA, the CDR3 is TGTGCCATCAGTGATCTCGGGGACAGCTACGAGCAGTACTTC. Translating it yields CAISDLGDSYEQYF.

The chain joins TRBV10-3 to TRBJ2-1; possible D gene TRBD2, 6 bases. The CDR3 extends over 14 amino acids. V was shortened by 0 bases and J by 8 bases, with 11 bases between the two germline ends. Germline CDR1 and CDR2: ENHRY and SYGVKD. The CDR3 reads CAISESVAGYEQFF. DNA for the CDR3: TGTGCCATCAGTGAGTCCGTGGCGGGGTATGAGCAGTTCTTC.

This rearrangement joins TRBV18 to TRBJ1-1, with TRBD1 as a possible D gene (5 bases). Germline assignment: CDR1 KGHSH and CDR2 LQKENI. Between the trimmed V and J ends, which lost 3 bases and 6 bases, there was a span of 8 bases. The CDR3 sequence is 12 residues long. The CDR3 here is CASSPSGAEAFF. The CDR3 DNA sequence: TGTGCCAGCTCACCTTCGGGGGCTGAAGCTTTCTTT.

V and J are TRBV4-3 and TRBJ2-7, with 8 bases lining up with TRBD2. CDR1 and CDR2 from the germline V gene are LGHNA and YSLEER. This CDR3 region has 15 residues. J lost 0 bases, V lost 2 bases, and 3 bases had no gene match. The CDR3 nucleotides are TGCGCCAGCAGCCAACAGCGGGGGTTCTCCTACGAGCAGTACTTC. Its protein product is CASSQQRGFSYEQYF.

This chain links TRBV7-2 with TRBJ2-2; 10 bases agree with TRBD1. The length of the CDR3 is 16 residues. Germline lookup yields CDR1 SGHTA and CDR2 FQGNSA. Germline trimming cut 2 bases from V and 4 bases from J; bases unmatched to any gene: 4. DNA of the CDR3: TGTGCCAGCAGCTTAAAGGGGACAGGGGCCACCGGGGAGCTGTTTTTT. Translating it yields CASSLKGTGATGELFF.